The present T cell receptor (beta chain) was sequenced within a study of cytomegalovirus exposure and HLA in healthy donors. Overall study context: Earlier, almost 120 million unique TCR beta sequences were recovered from 200 million or so T cells by an analysis. Study outcomes and limitations: With further analysis later on, most CMV-associated TCR beta chains appeared HLA-restricted. Later on, an analysis tied 15,000 to 20,000 TCR beta sequences to HLA alleles at 0.05 false discovery rate.

Germline V gives CDR1 MNHEY, CDR2 SVGAGI. V was cut by 2 bases and J by 6 bases, with 10 bases left in between. This CDR3 is 14 amino acids long. Concerning this clone itself: The antigen is undetermined.

The PCR used 60 Vbeta and 13 Jbeta primers. Measured with immunoSEQ multiplex PCR; TCRdb has only the in-frame clones, and not every one. The sample has some 86,000 clones; about 76% are singletons. The receptor was isolated from a woman aged 35 to 49 in good health and CMV-seropositive. The rearrangement uses TRBV6-5 and TRBJ2-2; weak D call: TRBD2 (5 bases). Material for sequencing was PBMCs. CDR3 loop: CASSYEDLPGELFF. The CDR3 DNA follows: TGTGCCAGCAGTTACGAGGACTTGCCCGGGGAGCTGTTTTTT.